The T cell receptor beta chain described here comes from a study of cytomegalovirus exposure and HLA in healthy donors. The study, taken as a whole, reports: The authors later linked a missense DCLRE1C variant to TCR beta V- and J-gene trimming. There were some V segments, including TRBV6-2 and TRBV6-3, excluded as indistinguishable.

This clone was seen only a few times. No antigen is known for it. The CDR3 loop spans 13 amino acids. V shed 5 bases and J shed 5 bases, with 12 bases lying between them. Per the germline V gene, CDR1 is SEHNR and CDR2 is FQNEAQ (reference sequence). The PCR used 60 Vbeta and 13 Jbeta primers. Methods used by the authors: Per a later analysis, the number of unique TCR beta chains was 75 million to 90 million, of which around 10 million were shared. Libraries were prepared by immunoSEQ multiplex PCR; TCRdb keeps only in-frame clonotypes and omits some of them. The V and J calls and clone size were taken over from that table, and D and trimming were inferred from the DNA. The top ten clones hold around 2.7% of a sample with under 150,000 clones, 70% to 85% of them seen once.

Sequenced input: PBMCs. The source of this sequence is a woman in her fifties or sixties in good health and CMV-seropositive. The chain carries TRBV7-9 and TRBJ2-5; D may be TRBD2 (5 bases). CDR3 protein: CASSPDLRETQYF. CDR3 in DNA: TGTGCCAGCAGCCCGGACTTGCGGGAGACCCAGTACTTC.